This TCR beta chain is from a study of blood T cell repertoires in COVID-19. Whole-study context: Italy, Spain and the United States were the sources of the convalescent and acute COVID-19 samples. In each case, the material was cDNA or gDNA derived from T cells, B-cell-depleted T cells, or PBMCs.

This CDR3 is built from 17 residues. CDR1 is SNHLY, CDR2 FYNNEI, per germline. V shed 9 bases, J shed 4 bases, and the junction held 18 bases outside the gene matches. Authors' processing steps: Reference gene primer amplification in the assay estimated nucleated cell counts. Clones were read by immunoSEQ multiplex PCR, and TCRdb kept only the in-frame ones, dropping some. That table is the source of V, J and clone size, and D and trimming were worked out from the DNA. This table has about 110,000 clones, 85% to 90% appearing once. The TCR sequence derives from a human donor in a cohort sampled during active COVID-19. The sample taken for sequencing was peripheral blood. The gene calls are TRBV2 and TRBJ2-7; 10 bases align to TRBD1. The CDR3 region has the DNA TGTGCCAGTCTTGGCCCTCCAGACAGGGGGCTTTCATACGAGCAGTACTTC. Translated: CASLGPPDRGLSYEQYF.